The present T cell receptor (beta chain) was sequenced within a study of T cells after yellow fever vaccination. Regarding the study as a whole: Booster samples showed a return of most primary-vaccination clones (around 95% CD4, 85% to 90% CD8). The secondary T-cell response peaked on day 5, not day 15, but was weaker.

TCRdb itself ran the 5' RACE reads through MiXCR, one entry per CDR3 protein. The repertoire holds some 500,000 distinct CDR3 sequences, with about 13% as singletons. A note on this clonotype: Its antigen is unknown.

CDR1 is SGHTA and CDR2 is FQGNSA in the germline V gene. CDR3 length: 16 residues. The V and J ends lost 1 base and 0 bases respectively, with 12 bases between them. This sequence joins TRBV7-2 and TRBJ1-1; possible D gene TRBD1, 6 bases. The TCR was taken from a man aged 25-45 years who received the YFV17D yellow fever vaccine. This material consisted of PBMCs, taken on the day of the yellow fever booster vaccination. The chain's CDR3 is CASSLGQGMMNTEAFF. Here the CDR3 DNA reads TGTGCCAGCAGCTTAGGGCAGGGGATGATGAACACTGAAGCTTTCTTT.